What follows are 27 T cell receptor beta chains derived from one specimen sequenced in a study of tumor and adjacent non-tumor tissue in lung cancer (dated by TCRdb to between 2017 and 2018). Library construction relied on multiplex PCR. The instrument given in TCRdb is Illumina HiSeq 2500. TCRbeta libraries were constructed through three rounds of nested PCR with primers (Table S4) according to protocols adapted from ARM-PCR. TCRdb reworked the public reads: Q25 trimming with fastp, MiXCR clone assembly, productive beta chains retained. Identical CDR3 proteins give one entry, which carries the most common genes and DNA. This sample holds 220,000 or so distinct CDR3 sequences; 71% were observed only once. The ten largest make up about 23% of the sample. RNA was isolated from bulk, unsorted tissue, and RNA quality was assessed with a NanoDrop ND-1000 and an Agilent 2100. Sequenced: lung tumor tissue. The receptors here all came from a man aged 60-69 years with non-small cell lung cancer.

Worth noting for this clonotype: A read error may explain this, as a much larger clone is one base away. The chain uses TRBV20-1 and TRBJ1-1; a weak D match, TRBD1 (5 bases). The CDR3 consists of 13 residues. The germline V gene has CDR1 DFQATT and CDR2 SNEGSKA (reference sequence). The CDR3 DNA reads as TGCAGTGCTGGGACGGGGATGAACAGTGAAGCTTTCTTT. As protein: CSAGTGMNSEAFF.

Details on this clonotype: It is likely a read error, because the conserved phenylalanine at the end of the CDR3 is missing. The rearrangement uses TRBV11-2 and TRBJ1-3; possibly TRBD1 for D (5 bases). Germline V CDR1 and CDR2: SGHAT, FQNNGV. This CDR3 spans 17 amino acids. DNA of the CDR3: TGTACCAGCAGCTTAGCTCCGACGGGGCTCTCTGGATACACCATATATATT. Translated: CTSSLAPTGLSGYTIYI.

The chain carries TRBV13 and TRBJ1-4; D unresolved. With 8 bases removed from V and 4 bases from J, the gap between germline ends came to 23 bases. This CDR3 comprises 17 residues. Per the germline V gene, CDR1 is PRHDT and CDR2 is FYEKMQ (reference sequence). The CDR3, as DNA: TGTGCCAGCGGCCCGTACAAACTCCCGACCGGTAATGAAAAACTGTTTTTT. As protein: CASGPYKLPTGNEKLFF.

This clonotype was seen just once. Mismatch with germline at one junction end may stem from a read error. The chain carries TRBV20-1 and TRBJ2-7; TRBD2 is a possible D gene (5 bases). The CDR3 runs to 13 residues. Per the germline V gene, CDR1 is DFQATT and CDR2 is SNEGSKA (reference sequence). The CDR3 sequence: CSTSLLPDHERYF. The CDR3 DNA reads TGCAGTACTAGTCTCCTCCCCGACCACGAGCGGTACTTC.

This clonotype was picked up a small number of times. This may be a read error: a much more frequent sequence differs by one nucleotide. The J gene is TRBJ2-1, the V gene TRBV11-2; possibly TRBD2 for D (6 bases). Near its end, the DNA agrees better with TRBJ2-7, so the J call may be wrong. CDR3 length equals 13 residues. Germline V gene data show CDR1 as SGHAT and CDR2 as FQNNGV. Here the CDR3 DNA reads TGTGCCAGCAGCTTAACTAGCTATTACGGGCAGTACTTC. Its protein product is CASSLTSYYGQYF.

In the case of this clonotype: At one end, the junction sequence differs from germline, possibly due to a read error. The chain couples TRBV20-1 to TRBJ2-7, with 7 bases aligning to TRBD1. CDR3 size: 16 residues. Germline values: CDR1 DFQATT, CDR2 SNEGSKA (reference sequence). CDR3 protein: CGARDDRQGASYEQYF. The CDR3 DNA is TGCGGTGCTAGAGATGATCGACAGGGTGCCTCCTACGAACAGTACTTC.

The table lists this clonotype with a count of one. The junction does not match germline at one end; this may be a read error. V and J are TRBV29-1 and TRBJ2-5; tentative D call: TRBD1 (5 bases). The CDR3 has 13 amino acids. From germline, CDR1 is SQVTM and CDR2 ANQGSEA. The DNA of the CDR3 is TGCATCGTACAGGCCAGCCGTCAAGAGACCCAGAACTTC. This sequence encodes CIVQASRQETQNF.

The CDR3 DNA is TGTGCCAGCAGCTTAGCGGCGGCTAGCGGCTGCGAGCAGTACTTC. This translates into CASSLAAASGCEQYF. The chain recombines TRBV7-8 with TRBJ2-7; 7 nucleotides align to TRBD2. V dropped 0 bases and J dropped 6; count of bases not matched to a gene: 8. Germline V CDR1 and CDR2: SGHVS, FQNEAQ. This CDR3 has 15 residues.

Notes on this clonotype: Given the absence of the conserved phenylalanine or tryptophan at the CDR3 end, a read error is likely. The CDR3 reads CASSLESGSTSPLHI. The DNA for the CDR3 is TGTGCCAGTAGCTTAGAGTCAGGAAGCACTTCACCCCTCCACATT. The chain combines TRBV11-2 with TRBJ1-6, with D unclear. The CDR3 totals 15 residues. Germline loops: CDR1 SGHAT, CDR2 FQNNGV.

Worth noting for this clonotype: Germline and junction disagree at one end, which may indicate a read error. The V gene is TRBV6-5, the J gene TRBJ1-1; D is possibly TRBD1 (5 bases). Per germline, CDR1 MNHEY and CDR2 SVGAGI. The CDR3 is 14 amino acids. Here the CDR3 reads CVSSKGPSRTEAFF. The CDR3 coding sequence is TGTGTCAGCAGTAAGGGACCTAGCCGCACTGAAGCTTTCTTT.

This clonotype was observed a single time. The chain employs TRBV11-3 and TRBJ2-5; TRBD1 agrees at 10 bases. The CDR3 has 14 amino acids. V was pared by 6 bases and J by 9 bases, with 10 bases of the junction left unmatched. CDR1 is SGHNT, CDR2 YENEEA, per germline. CDR3: CASRPTGGWESQYF. The CDR3 nucleotides read TGTGCCAGCAGACCGACAGGGGGCTGGGAGTCCCAGTACTTC.

Note on this clonotype: A junction end diverges from the germline sequence, so it may reflect a read error. The rearrangement uses TRBV6-1 and TRBJ2-1; 7 bases match TRBD1. The CDR3 covers 15 residues. Germline CDR1 is MNHNS and CDR2 is SASEGT. In DNA form, the CDR3 reads TGTGCCAGTAGTCAAGGGGGCTTCTCCTACAGTGAGCAGTTCTTC. This gives the protein CASSQGGFSYSEQFF.

The V call is TRBV20-1, the J call TRBJ1-6; the match to TRBD1 covers 9 bases. Germline assignment: CDR1 DFQATT and CDR2 SNEGSKA (reference sequence). V trimming: 5 bases; J trimming: 9 bases; junction bases outside the gene matches: 8. The CDR3 consists of 14 residues. CDR3 amino acids: CSACRDREFSPLHF. CDR3 nucleotides: TGCAGTGCTTGCCGGGACAGGGAGTTTTCACCCCTCCACTTT.

This clonotype was counted many times. The chain joins TRBV7-8 to TRBJ2-7; possibly TRBD1 for D (5 bases). This CDR3 region has 14 residues. Germline CDR1 and CDR2: SGHVS and FQNEAQ. Trimming removed 1 base from V and 6 bases from J, with 13 bases in between. The CDR3: CASSLVSGIGEQYF. The DNA of the CDR3 is TGTGCCAGCAGCTTAGTGTCAGGGATCGGCGAGCAGTACTTC.

CDR3 bases: TGTGCCAGCAGCGCATCATGGAGGAACACTGAAGCTTTCTTT. Amino acids: CASSASWRNTEAFF. The chain links TRBV11-2 to TRBJ1-1; D call uncertain. Trimming left V 5 bases short and J 1 base short, with 11 bases between. The CDR3 covers 14 residues. CDR1 is SGHAT and CDR2 is FQNNGV in the germline V gene.

About this clonotype itself: Sequence at one end of the junction differs from germline and may be a read error. This rearrangement joins TRBV6-5 to TRBJ2-1; a possible D gene is TRBD1 (5 bases). The CDR3 is made up of 17 amino acids. From germline, CDR1 is MNHEY and CDR2 SVGAGI. The CDR3: CATSYSYRPRSYIEQFF. CDR3 DNA sequence: TGTGCCACCAGTTACTCGTACAGGCCGAGATCCTATATTGAGCAGTTCTTC.

Concerning this clonotype: It may be a read error: a sequence one base away is much more abundant. The V call is TRBV6-6, the J call TRBJ2-7; D is tentatively TRBD1 or TRBD2 (5 bases each). Germline V CDR1 and CDR2: MNHNY, SVGAGI (reference sequence). The CDR3 extends over 15 amino acids. The V end lost 0 bases, the J end lost 6 bases, and 15 bases lay between the germline ends. The CDR3 DNA is TGTGCCAGCAGTTACTCGGCAGAGGGTACAGGCGAGCAGTACTTC. Translating gives CASSYSAEGTGEQYF.

About this clonotype: A junction end diverges from the germline sequence, so it may reflect a read error. This chain joins TRBV20-1 and TRBJ1-4, with D possibly TRBD1 on 5 matching bases. The CDR3 length is 15 residues. The germline V gene has CDR1 DFQATT and CDR2 SNEGSKA (reference sequence). The CDR3 here is CSVIKTGTVNERLFF. The CDR3 nucleotides read TGCAGTGTTATCAAGACCGGGACCGTTAATGAAAGACTGTTTTTT.

V gene TRBV29-1 combines with J gene TRBJ1-1, with TRBD1 as a possible D gene (6 bases). Germline-derived CDR1 and CDR2 are SQVTM and ANQGSEA. CDR3 length: 12 residues. CDR3 region: CIAQKGETEAFF. In nucleotides, the CDR3 is TGCATCGCCCAGAAGGGGGAAACTGAAGCTTTCTTT.

About this clonotype: Since no conserved phenylalanine or tryptophan closes the CDR3, a read error is the likely cause. The DNA is omitted, as the CDR3 cannot be located on it reliably, and the CDR3 follows TCRdb's listing. J is TRBJ2-7 and V is TRBV11-1; TRBD1 is the table's D call and was not checked against the DNA. Germline CDR1 is SGHAT and CDR2 is FQDESV (reference sequence). The CDR3 spans 16 amino acids, including both terminal residues. The chain's CDR3 is CASSGRRLAGGYEQYS.

The chain carries TRBV4-2 and TRBJ2-7; D perhaps matches TRBD2 (7 bases). CDR1 and CDR2 from the germline V gene are LGHNA and YNFKEQ. V was clipped by 0 bases and J by 6 bases, with 9 bases between them. The CDR3 extends over 13 amino acids. DNA of the CDR3: TGTGCCAGCAGCCAAGATGGGGGGGCCGAGCAGTACTTC. Translated: CASSQDGGAEQYF.

As regards this clonotype: The junction departs from the called germline gene at one end, perhaps through a read error. For the CDR3, the DNA is TGTACCAGCAGTTTCTTGGGACTGCCGGTTGCAACTAATGAAAAACTGTTTTTT. Encoded protein: CTSSFLGLPVATNEKLFF. The J gene is TRBJ1-4, the V gene TRBV28, with D perhaps TRBD1 (5 bases). CDR1 and CDR2 (germline): MDHEN, SYDVKM. The CDR3 has 18 residues.

The J gene is TRBJ1-1, the V gene TRBV29-1, with 7 bases identical to TRBD1. Germline CDR1 and CDR2: SQVTM and ANQGSEA. This CDR3 has 13 amino acids. CDR3 DNA sequence: TGCGGCGCCGGCGAAACAGGGGTCAGTGAAGCTTTCTTT. Translating it yields CGAGETGVSEAFF.

This clonotype was seen a handful of times. The chain uses TRBV20-1 and TRBJ1-1; D is ambiguous. Germline CDR1 DFQATT, CDR2 SNEGSKA (reference sequence). The CDR3 contains 14 residues. V lost 1 base to trimming and J lost 9 bases, with 18 bases between them. CDR3: CSARVGLQPRKAFF. The CDR3 DNA is TGCAGTGCTAGAGTTGGGTTGCAGCCCAGGAAAGCTTTCTTT.

Comment on this clonotype: The junction does not match germline at one end; this may be a read error. The V gene is TRBV6-2 or TRBV6-3, the J gene TRBJ2-7; D may be TRBD1 or TRBD2 (5 bases each). Germline V gene lookup returns CDR1 MNHEY and CDR2 SVGEGT. This CDR3 comprises 13 residues. The CDR3 DNA reads TGTGCCATTAAGCAGGGAGACTACTACGAGCAGTATTTC. This sequence encodes CAIKQGDYYEQYF.

As concerns this clonotype: This sequence may be a read error, since a much larger clone differs from it by one base. The gene calls are TRBV4-3 and TRBJ1-3, with D uncertain. The CDR3 is 13 residues long. CDR1 is LGHNA and CDR2 is YSLEER in the germline V gene. CDR3 amino acids: CASSQELGNTIHF. The CDR3 DNA follows: TGCGCCAGCAGCCAAGAACTTGGAAACACCATACATTTT.

Concerning this clonotype: Lacking the conserved final phenylalanine or tryptophan, this CDR3 likely reflects a read error. J is TRBJ2-3 and V is TRBV4-3, with TRBD2 matching over 8 bases. The CDR3 totals 18 residues. Germline V gene data show CDR1 as LGHNA and CDR2 as YSLEER. The CDR3 region is CASSLLSAVSGRADTQYL. The CDR3 bases are TGCGCCAGTAGCCTCCTCTCAGCCGTCAGCGGGAGAGCGGATACGCAGTATCTT.